This T cell receptor beta chain emerged from a study of CD4 T cells in relation to SARS-CoV-2 and coronaviruses. Overall study context: TCR beta CDR3s were sequenced after approximately nine-day antigen culture of PBMCs. Controls used an HIV-1 Nef peptide pool or no peptide. Study-level results: Samples before the pandemic and after infection were not matched within any donor.

Notes on this clone: Its antigen remains unknown.

The CDR3 totals 14 residues. CDR1 is SEHNR and CDR2 is FQNEAQ in the germline V gene (reference sequence). After removal of 4 bases from V and 2 bases from J, the junction contained 2 bases not matched to a gene. TCRdb keeps only in-frame clones here, not all; method: immunoSEQ multiplex PCR. The sample has more than 20,000 clones; roughly 62% are singletons. CD4+ T cells from unexposed donors were obtained before the COVID-19 pandemic (2011-2018). The cells were cultured for 10 days before CD4+ T cells were isolated. Fresh IL-2 medium replaced half the medium on days 3 and 7. V is TRBV7-9 and J is TRBJ2-7, with 10 nucleotides matching TRBD2. What was sequenced was CD4+ T cells from PBMCs, cultured in vitro. The sequence was collected from a human donor in good health. CDR3 region: CASSWTSGPYEQYF. Written as DNA, the CDR3 is TGTGCCAGCAGCTGGACTAGCGGCCCCTACGAGCAGTACTTC.